What follows are 14 T cell receptor beta chains derived from one specimen sequenced in a study of tumor and adjacent non-tumor tissue in lung cancer. Three rounds of nested PCR, following a modified ARM-PCR protocol, produced the TCRbeta library. Each CDR3 protein is one row after TCRdb ran MiXCR on the multiplex PCR reads. This repertoire shows almost 75,000 distinct CDR3 sequences, less than 75% found once; its top ten account for 25% to 30%. This sample's RNA came from whole unsorted tissue. More than 3 cm separated this lung sample from the edge of the tumor. Specimen: distant non-tumor lung tissue. Receptors were obtained from a woman aged 45-65 years with non-small cell lung cancer.

Comment on this clonotype: One junction end does not reproduce the germline sequence, and a read error may be involved. V is TRBV7-2 and J is TRBJ2-1; 8 positions match TRBD1. CDR3 length: 13 residues. Germline lookup yields CDR1 SGHTA and CDR2 FQGNSA. Here the CDR3 reads CVSSQGQGNEQFF. The CDR3 nucleotides are TGTGTCAGCAGCCAAGGACAGGGCAATGAGCAGTTCTTC.

Comment on this clonotype: Mismatch with germline at one junction end may stem from a read error. The V and J genes are TRBV11-1 and TRBJ2-3, with 7 positions matching TRBD1. The CDR3 is made up of 14 amino acids. CDR1 is SGHAT and CDR2 is FQDESV in the germline V gene (reference sequence). The CDR3 loop reads CRSSLATGTDTRYF. CDR3 coding DNA: TGTCGCAGCAGCTTAGCGACCGGGACAGATACGCGGTATTTT. The full variable domain, in which reference TRBV11-1 and TRBJ2-3 provide the parts outside the CDR3, is EAEVAQSPRYKITEKSQAVAFWCDPISGHATLYWYRQILGQGPELLVQFQDESVVDDSQLPKDRFSAERLKGVDSTLKIQPAELGDSAMYLCRSSLATGTDTRYFGPGTRLTVL.

With regard to this clonotype: One end of the junction is discordant with germline, which a read error may explain. V is TRBV28 and J is TRBJ1-1, with TRBD1 matching 8 bases. The CDR3 totals 15 residues. Germline CDR1 is MDHEN and CDR2 is SYDVKM. CDR3 in DNA: TGTGCCAGCTGTTTAATCCGGGACAGGCGCATTAGGGCTTTCTTT. Its protein is CASCLIRDRRIRAFF.

Turning to this clonotype: It may be a read error: a sequence one base away is much more abundant. This chain uses TRBV20-1 with TRBJ1-2; no clear D gene. V was cut by 7 bases and J by 5 bases, with 17 bases left in between. Germline assignment: CDR1 DFQATT and CDR2 SNEGSKA (reference sequence). The CDR3 consists of 13 residues. CDR3 DNA: TGCAGTGGGGTTAGGGCAGGTGGATATGGCTACACCTTC. Translation: CSGVRAGGYGYTF.

Note on this clonotype: The junction shows a germline mismatch at one end, possibly a read error. The rearrangement links TRBV20-1 to TRBJ2-5; 7 bases are shared with TRBD2. CDR3 length: 17 residues. Germline V gives CDR1 DFQATT, CDR2 SNEGSKA (reference sequence). CDR3 nucleotide sequence: TGCAGTGCTAGGCCTTGGGCTGGCGGGAGCCATAGAGAGATCCAGTACTTC. Amino acids: CSARPWAGGSHREIQYF.

To note about this clonotype: At one boundary the junction diverges from the germline segment, which might be a read error. This chain joins TRBV28 and TRBJ2-3; D gene unclear. Germline loops: CDR1 MDHEN, CDR2 SYDVKM. CDR3 length: 13 amino acids. CDR3 in DNA: TGTGCCAGCAGTTCCGGATCAGTGGCTACGAAGTATTTT. It translates to CASSSGSVATKYF.

The CDR3 spells CASSDRGRGSSANTQYF. The CDR3 DNA follows: TGTGCCAGCAGCGACCGTGGTCGCGGGAGTTCTGCGAATACGCAGTATTTT. V usage is TRBV6-1 and J usage is TRBJ2-3; 7 bases fit TRBD2. The germline V gene has CDR1 MNHNS and CDR2 SASEGT. This CDR3 spans 17 amino acids. V dropped 6 bases and J dropped 7; count of bases not matched to a gene: 19.

This clonotype was seen ten or more times. The chain carries TRBV4-2 and TRBJ2-1; D remains unclear. Deletions cut 0 bases from V and 5 bases from J, with 11 bases between. Germline loops: CDR1 LGHNA, CDR2 YNFKEQ. The CDR3 spans 15 residues. The CDR3 nucleotides are TGTGCCAGCAGCCAAGATGTGGGAAATAACAATGAGCAGTTCTTC. This gives the protein CASSQDVGNNNEQFF.

This clonotype has only one observation. This is likely a read error, given that the CDR3 carries no conserved phenylalanine or tryptophan at its end. This chain connects TRBV20-1 to TRBJ2-7; D remains unclear. This CDR3 spans 12 amino acids. The germline V gene has CDR1 DFQATT and CDR2 SNEGSKA (reference sequence). CDR3 loop: CSALGQTYKQYY. For the CDR3, the DNA is TGCAGTGCTTTGGGCCAGACCTACAAGCAGTACTAC.

Note on this clonotype: A junction boundary mismatches the germline segment, possibly from a read error. DNA of the CDR3: TGTGCCAGCAGCATATCTACAGGGTCTGATACGCACTATTTT. Its protein product is CASSISTGSDTHYF. V gene TRBV11-1 combines with J gene TRBJ2-3; the D gene is possibly TRBD1 (6 bases). There are 14 residues in the CDR3. CDR1 and CDR2 (germline): SGHAT, FQDESV (reference sequence).

About this clonotype: Compared with germline, one end of the junction differs, possibly owing to a read error. The chain combines TRBV6-6 with TRBJ1-2, with 8 bases that match TRBD1. CDR3 length: 15 amino acids. The germline V gene has CDR1 MNHNY and CDR2 SVGAGI (reference sequence). The CDR3 DNA reads TGTGCCAGCAGTGACCGGGCGACAGGGGACTATGGCTACATTTTC. Protein sequence: CASSDRATGDYGYIF.

Details on this clonotype: An end of the junction differs from the germline gene, which may be a read error. This chain links TRBV20-1 with TRBJ1-5; D is perhaps TRBD1 (6 bases). The CDR3 covers 16 residues. Germline CDR1 and CDR2: DFQATT and SNEGSKA (reference sequence). For the CDR3, the DNA is TGCAGTGCTAGGGCCCCTACAGGGTTCGGCAATCGGCCCCAGCATTTT. Its protein product is CSARAPTGFGNRPQHF.

This clonotype was seen only a few times. The chain has TRBV7-9 and TRBJ1-4; D not certain. This CDR3 contains 16 residues. The germline V gene has CDR1 SEHNR and CDR2 FQNEAQ (reference sequence). Trimming removed 5 bases at V and 0 bases at J, with 13 bases between. CDR3 sequence (DNA): TGTGCCAGCAGCCCCGCGCAGGCGACAACTAATGAAAAACTGTTTTTT. Translation gives CASSPAQATTNEKLFF.

In its sample, this clonotype was seen once. The chain carries TRBV5-1 and TRBJ2-1; 9 nucleotides line up with TRBD1. The CDR3 is made up of 14 amino acids. V lost 8 bases, J lost 6 bases, and 9 bases stayed unmatched. Germline assignment: CDR1 SGHRS and CDR2 YFSETQ. CDR3 amino acids: CASSWGQGGNEQFF. The CDR3 DNA sequence: TGCGCCAGTAGTTGGGGACAGGGTGGCAATGAGCAGTTCTTC.